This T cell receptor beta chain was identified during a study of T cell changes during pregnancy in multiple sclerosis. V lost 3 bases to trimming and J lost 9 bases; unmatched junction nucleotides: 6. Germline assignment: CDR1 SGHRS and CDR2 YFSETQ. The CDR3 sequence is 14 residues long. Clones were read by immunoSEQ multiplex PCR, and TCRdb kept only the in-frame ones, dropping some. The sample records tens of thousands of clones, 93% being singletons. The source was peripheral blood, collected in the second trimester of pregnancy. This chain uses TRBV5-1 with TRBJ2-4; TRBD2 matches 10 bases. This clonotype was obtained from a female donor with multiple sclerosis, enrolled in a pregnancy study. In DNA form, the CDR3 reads TGCGCCAGCAGCTCTAGCGGGGGTTTCAGCATTCAGTACTTC. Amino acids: CASSSSGGFSIQYF.